A few counts support the clone carrying this T cell receptor (beta chain). Here immunoSEQ multiplex PCR was the method, and the copy in TCRdb shows in-frame clones only, minus some. The table shows about 370,000 clones, with roughly 90% occurring only once. These data originate in a study of blood T cell repertoires in COVID-19. The overall study: Sites in the United States, Italy and Spain provided acute and convalescent COVID-19 samples. PBMCs, B-cell-depleted T cells, or T cells provided the cDNA or gDNA that made up the material.

The study drew participants aged about 18 to 90 years from about two dozen US areas. Participants reported their clinical history, and cohort assignment relied on those reports. V lost 6 bases and J lost 2, with 16 bases in between. CDR3 length equals 15 residues. CDR1 MNHEY and CDR2 SMNVEV come from the germline V gene (reference sequence). The TCR originated in a woman in her thirties or forties who had been exposed to COVID-19. Sequencing input: PBMCs or T cells enriched from blood (not recorded which). J is TRBJ1-2 and V is TRBV27; tentative D call: TRBD1 (5 bases). CDR3 region: CASSYRPGGNYGYTF. The CDR3 nucleotides are TGTGCCAGCAGCTACCGGCCGGGGGGAAACTATGGCTACACCTTC.